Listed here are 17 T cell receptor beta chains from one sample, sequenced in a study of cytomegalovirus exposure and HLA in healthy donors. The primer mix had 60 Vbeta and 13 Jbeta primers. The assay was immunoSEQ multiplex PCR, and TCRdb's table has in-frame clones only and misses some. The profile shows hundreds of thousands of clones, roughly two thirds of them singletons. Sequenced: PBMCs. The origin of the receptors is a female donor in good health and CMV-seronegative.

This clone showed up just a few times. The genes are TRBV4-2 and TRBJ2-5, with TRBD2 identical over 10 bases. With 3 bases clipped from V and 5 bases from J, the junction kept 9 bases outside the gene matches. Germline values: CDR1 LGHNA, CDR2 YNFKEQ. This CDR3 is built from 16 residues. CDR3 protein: CASSQLAGVEFETQYF. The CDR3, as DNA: TGTGCCAGCAGCCAGCTAGCGGGAGTTGAATTTGAGACCCAGTACTTC.

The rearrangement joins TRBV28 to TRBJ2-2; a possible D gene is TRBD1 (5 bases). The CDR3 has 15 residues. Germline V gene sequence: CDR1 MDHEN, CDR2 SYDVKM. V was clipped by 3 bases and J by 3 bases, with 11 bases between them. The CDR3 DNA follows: TGTGCCAGCAGTTTTCACAGGACGTACACCGGGGAGCTGTTTTTT. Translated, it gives CASSFHRTYTGELFF.

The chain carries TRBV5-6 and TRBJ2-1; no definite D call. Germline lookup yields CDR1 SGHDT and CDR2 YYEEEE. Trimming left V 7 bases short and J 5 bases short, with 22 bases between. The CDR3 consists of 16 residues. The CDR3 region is CASSVGLIIGNNEQFF. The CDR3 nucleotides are TGTGCCAGCTCGGTTGGGCTTATCATCGGCAACAATGAGCAGTTCTTC.

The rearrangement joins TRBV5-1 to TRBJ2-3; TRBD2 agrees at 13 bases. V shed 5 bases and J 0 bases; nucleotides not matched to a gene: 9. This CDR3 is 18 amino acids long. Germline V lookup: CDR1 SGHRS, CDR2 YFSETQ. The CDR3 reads CASSYSGTSGASTDTQYF. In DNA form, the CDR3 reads TGCGCCAGCAGTTATTCCGGGACTAGCGGGGCTAGCACAGATACGCAGTATTTT.

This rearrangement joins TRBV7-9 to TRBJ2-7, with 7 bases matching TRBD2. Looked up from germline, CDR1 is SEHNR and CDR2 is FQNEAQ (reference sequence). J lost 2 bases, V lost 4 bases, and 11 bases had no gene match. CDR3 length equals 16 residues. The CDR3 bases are TGTGCCAGCAGCTCGGAGGGAGGGCGTATGGCCTACGAGCAGTACTTC. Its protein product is CASSSEGGRMAYEQYF.

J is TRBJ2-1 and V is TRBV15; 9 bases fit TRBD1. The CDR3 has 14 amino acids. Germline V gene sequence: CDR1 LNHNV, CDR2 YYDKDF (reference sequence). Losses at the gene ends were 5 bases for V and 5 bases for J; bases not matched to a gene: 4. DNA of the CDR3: TGTGCCACCAGCCCCAGGGACAGGGACAATGAGCAGTTCTTC. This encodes CATSPRDRDNEQFF.

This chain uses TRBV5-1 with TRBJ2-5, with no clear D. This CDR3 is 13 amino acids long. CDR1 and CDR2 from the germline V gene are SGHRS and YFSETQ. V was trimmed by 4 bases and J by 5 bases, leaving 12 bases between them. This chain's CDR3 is CASSQSTDETQYF. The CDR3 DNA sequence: TGCGCCAGCAGCCAATCCACAGATGAGACCCAGTACTTC. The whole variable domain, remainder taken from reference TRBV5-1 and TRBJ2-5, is KAGVTQTPRYLIKTRGQQVTLSCSPISGHRSVSWYQQTPGQGLQFLFEYFSETQRNKGNFPGRFSGRQFSNSRSEMNVSTLELGDSALYLCASSQSTDETQYFGPGTRLLVL.

DNA for the CDR3: TGTGCCAGCAGCTTAGTCTGGACAGTGGGCACAGATACGCAGTATTTT. Its protein is CASSLVWTVGTDTQYF. The chain is built from TRBV7-8 and TRBJ2-3; a weak D match, TRBD1 (6 bases). V lost 1 base, J lost 1 base, and 12 bases lay in between. CDR3 size: 16 residues. Germline-derived CDR1 and CDR2 are SGHVS and FQNEAQ.

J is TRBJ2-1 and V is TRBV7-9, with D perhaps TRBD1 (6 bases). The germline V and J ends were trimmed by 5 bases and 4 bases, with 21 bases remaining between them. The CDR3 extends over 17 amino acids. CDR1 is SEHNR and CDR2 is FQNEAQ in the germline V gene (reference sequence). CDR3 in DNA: TGTGCCAGCAGCATTTTCTACAGGGCAGACAAATACAATGAGCAGTTCTTC. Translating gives CASSIFYRADKYNEQFF. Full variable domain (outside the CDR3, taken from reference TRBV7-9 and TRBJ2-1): DTGVSQNPRHKITKRGQNVTFRCDPISEHNRLYWYRQTLGQGPEFLTYFQNEAQLEKSRLLSDRFSAERPKGSFSTLEIQRTEQGDSAMYLCASSIFYRADKYNEQFFGPGTRLTVL.

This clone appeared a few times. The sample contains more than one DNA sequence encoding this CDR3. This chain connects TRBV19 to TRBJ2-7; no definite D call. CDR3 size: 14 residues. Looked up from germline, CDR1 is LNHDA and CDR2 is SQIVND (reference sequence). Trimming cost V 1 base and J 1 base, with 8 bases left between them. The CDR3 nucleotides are TGTGCCAGTAGTATAGGAGGTGGTTCCTACGAGCAGTACTTC. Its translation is CASSIGGGSYEQYF.

The chain's CDR3 is CASSRTGALWEAYNEQFF. Here the CDR3 DNA reads TGTGCCAGCAGCAGGACAGGGGCTCTATGGGAGGCCTACAATGAGCAGTTCTTC. The chain recombines TRBV7-9 with TRBJ2-1, with 9 bases fitting TRBD1. The germline V gene has CDR1 SEHNR and CDR2 FQNEAQ (reference sequence). The CDR3 length is 18 residues. The ends lost 5 bases at V and 2 bases at J; junction bases unmatched: 13.

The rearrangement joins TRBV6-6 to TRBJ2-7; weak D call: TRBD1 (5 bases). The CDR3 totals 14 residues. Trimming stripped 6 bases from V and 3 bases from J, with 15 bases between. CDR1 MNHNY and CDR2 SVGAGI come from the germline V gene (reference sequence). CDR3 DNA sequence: TGTGCCAGCAGCATAGGGCAGCAGGGCTACGAGCAGTACTTC. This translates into CASSIGQQGYEQYF.

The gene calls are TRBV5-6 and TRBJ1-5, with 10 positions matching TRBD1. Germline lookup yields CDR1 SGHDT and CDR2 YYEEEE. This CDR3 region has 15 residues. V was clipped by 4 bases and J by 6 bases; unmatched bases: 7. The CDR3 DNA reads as TGTGCCAGCAGCATTCGGACAGGGGGGATTCAGCCCCAGCATTTT. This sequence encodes CASSIRTGGIQPQHF. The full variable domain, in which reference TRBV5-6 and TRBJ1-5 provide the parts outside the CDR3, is DAGVTQSPTHLIKTRGQQVTLRCSPKSGHDTVSWYQQALGQGPQFIFQYYEEEERQRGNFPDRFSGHQFPNYSSELNVNALLLGDSALYLCASSIRTGGIQPQHFGDGTRLSIL.

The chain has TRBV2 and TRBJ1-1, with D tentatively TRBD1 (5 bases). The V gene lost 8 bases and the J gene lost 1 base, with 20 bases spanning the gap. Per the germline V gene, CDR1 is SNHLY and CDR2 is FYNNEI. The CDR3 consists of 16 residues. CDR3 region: CASSHAPDTSNTEAFF. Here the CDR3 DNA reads TGTGCCAGCTCCCATGCCCCGGACACCTCGAACACTGAAGCTTTCTTT. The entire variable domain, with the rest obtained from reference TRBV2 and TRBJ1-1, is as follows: EPEVTQTPSHQVTQMGQEVILRCVPISNHLYFYWYRQILGQKVEFLVSFYNNEISEKSEIFDDQFSVERPDGSNFTLKIRSTKLEDSAMYFCASSHAPDTSNTEAFFGQGTRLTVV.

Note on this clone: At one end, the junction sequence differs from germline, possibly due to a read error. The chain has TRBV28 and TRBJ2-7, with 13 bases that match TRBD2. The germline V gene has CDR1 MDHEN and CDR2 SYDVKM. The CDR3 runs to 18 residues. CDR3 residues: CASSLTGLAGERAYGQYF. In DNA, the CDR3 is TGTGCCAGCAGTTTAACAGGACTAGCGGGAGAGAGGGCTTACGGGCAGTACTTC. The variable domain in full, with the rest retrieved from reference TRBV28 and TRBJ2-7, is DVKVTQSSRYLVKRTGEKVFLECVQDMDHENMFWYRQDPGLGLRLIYFSYDVKMKEKGDIPEGYSVSREKKERFSLILESASTNQTSMYLCASSLTGLAGERAYGQYFGPGTRLTVT.

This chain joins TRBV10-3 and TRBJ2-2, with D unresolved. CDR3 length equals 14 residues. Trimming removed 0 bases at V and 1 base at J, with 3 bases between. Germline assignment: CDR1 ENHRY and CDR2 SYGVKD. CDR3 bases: TGTGCCATCAGTGAGTCACAGAACACCGGGGAGCTGTTTTTT. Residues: CAISESQNTGELFF.

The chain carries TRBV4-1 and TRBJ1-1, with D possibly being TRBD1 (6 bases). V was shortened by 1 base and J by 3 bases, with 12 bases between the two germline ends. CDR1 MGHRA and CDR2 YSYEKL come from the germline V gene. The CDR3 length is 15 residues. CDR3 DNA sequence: TGCGCCAGCAGCCAAGTGCCAGGGGAGCACACTGAAGCTTTCTTT. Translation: CASSQVPGEHTEAFF.